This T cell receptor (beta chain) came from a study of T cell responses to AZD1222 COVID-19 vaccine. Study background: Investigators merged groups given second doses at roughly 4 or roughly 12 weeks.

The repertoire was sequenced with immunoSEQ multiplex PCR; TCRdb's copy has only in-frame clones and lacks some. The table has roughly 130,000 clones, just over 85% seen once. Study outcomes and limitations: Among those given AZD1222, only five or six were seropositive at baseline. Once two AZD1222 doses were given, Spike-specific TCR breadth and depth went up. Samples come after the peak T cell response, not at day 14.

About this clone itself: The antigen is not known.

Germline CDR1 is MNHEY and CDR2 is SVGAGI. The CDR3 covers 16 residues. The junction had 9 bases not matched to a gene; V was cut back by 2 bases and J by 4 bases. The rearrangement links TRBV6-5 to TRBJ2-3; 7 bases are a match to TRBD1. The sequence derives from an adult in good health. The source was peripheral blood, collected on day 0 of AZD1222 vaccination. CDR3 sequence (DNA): TGTGCCAGCAGTTACAGTAGGGACAGTAGAGCAGATACGCAGTATTTT. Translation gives CASSYSRDSRADTQYF.